The rows below give T cell receptor beta chains drawn from one sample of a study of T cell changes during pregnancy in multiple sclerosis. The data were produced by immunoSEQ multiplex PCR, yet TCRdb's version contains in-frame clones alone and is incomplete. This repertoire shows 40,000 to 55,000 clones, around 93% found once; its top ten account for more than 4%. This material consisted of CD8+ T cells from peripheral blood mononuclear cells, taken in the first trimester of pregnancy. All receptors come from a female donor with multiple sclerosis, enrolled in a pregnancy study. Both conserved end residues are part of each CDR3. D genes are given only for firm matches. Expanded clones get a size class; other rows say once, few or many, or leave the size out.

D gene,clone size,V gene,J gene,CDR3 protein,CDR3 DNA
.,.,TRBV27,TRBJ2-7,CASSLSGAAYEQYF,TGTGCCAGCAGTTTATCCGGAGCGGCATACGAGCAGTACTTC
.,.,TRBV5-4,TRBJ1-2,CASSFRGTGYGYTF,TGTGCCAGCAGCTTCAGGGGAACCGGCTATGGCTACACCTTC
TRBD1,once,TRBV7-3,TRBJ2-1,CASSSGTGVNEQFF,TGTGCCAGCAGCTCCGGGACAGGGGTCAATGAGCAGTTCTTC
TRBD1,.,TRBV4-2,TRBJ1-1,CASSPRDRGRMNTEAFF,TGTGCCAGCAGCCCGCGGGACAGGGGGCGAATGAACACTGAAGCTTTCTTT
.,.,TRBV4-2,TRBJ1-5,CASSQGRGGAGAWQPQHF,TGTGCCAGCAGCCAAGGTCGCGGGGGGGCAGGGGCCTGGCAGCCCCAGCATTTT
.,.,TRBV6-1,TRBJ1-2,CASSDPYRQSRDYGYTF,TGTGCCAGCAGTGACCCCTACCGACAGAGCCGGGACTATGGCTACACCTTC
TRBD2,.,TRBV7-7,TRBJ2-1,CASSLAPSAGKWSSYNEQFF,TGTGCCAGCAGCTTAGCCCCTTCAGCGGGGAAGTGGAGCTCCTACAATGAGCAGTTCTTC
TRBD1,.,TRBV7-9,TRBJ1-4,CASSSSGTGFSEKLFF,TGTGCCAGCAGCTCCTCCGGGACAGGGTTTAGTGAAAAACTGTTTTTT
TRBD1,.,TRBV9,TRBJ2-7,CASSSRDRGANEQYF,TGTGCCAGCAGCTCTCGGGACAGGGGTGCCAACGAGCAGTACTTC
.,.,TRBV7-9,TRBJ1-1,CASSREQNQAFF,TGTGCCAGCAGCCGCGAGCAAAACCAAGCTTTCTTT
.,.,TRBV4-3,TRBJ1-4,CASSQDGPGGEKLFF,TGCGCCAGCAGCCAAGACGGTCCGGGGGGAGAAAAACTGTTTTTT
TRBD1,.,TRBV7-6,TRBJ1-1,CASSFGQGLNTEAFF,TGTGCCAGCAGCTTTGGACAGGGATTGAACACTGAAGCTTTCTTT
.,once,TRBV4-1,TRBJ2-1,CASSHEDEQFF,TGCGCCAGCAGCCACGAGGATGAGCAGTTCTTC
TRBD1,.,TRBV14,TRBJ2-7,CASSQDGQGARYEQYF,TGTGCCAGCAGCCAAGATGGACAGGGGGCGCGGTACGAGCAGTACTTC
.,once,TRBV4-1,TRBJ2-3,CASSRVPGDTQYF,TGCGCCAGCAGCCGAGTCCCGGGAGATACGCAGTATTTT
TRBD1,.,TRBV27,TRBJ1-5,CASRGVLTGDQPQHF,TGTGCCAGCAGGGGGGTCCTAACAGGGGACCAGCCCCAGCATTTT
TRBD2,.,TRBV19,TRBJ2-1,CASSNSSGRPHGEQFF,TGTGCCAGTAGTAATAGTAGCGGGAGGCCCCACGGGGAGCAGTTCTTC
.,.,TRBV2,TRBJ1-2,CASSNRDPDYGYTF,TGTGCCAGCAGTAACCGGGATCCGGACTATGGCTACACCTTC
TRBD2,.,TRBV28,TRBJ2-1,CASSLAGTRVYEQFF,TGTGCCAGCAGTTTAGCGGGGACTAGGGTCTATGAGCAGTTCTTC
.,.,TRBV7-3,TRBJ2-1,CASSAGAYNEQFF,TGTGCCAGCAGCGCCGGGGCCTACAATGAGCAGTTCTTC
.,.,TRBV15,TRBJ2-7,CATSRVISYEQYF,TGTGCCACCAGCAGAGTAATCTCCTACGAGCAGTACTTC
.,.,TRBV10-3,TRBJ2-5,CAISEAGKETQYF,TGTGCCATCAGTGAGGCGGGAAAGGAGACCCAGTACTTC
.,.,TRBV6-6,TRBJ2-5,CASSPSETQYF,TGTGCCAGCAGTCCCTCGGAGACCCAGTACTTC
.,.,TRBV10-3,TRBJ1-1,CAISFENRANTEAFF,TGTGCCATCAGTTTCGAGAACAGGGCGAACACTGAAGCTTTCTTT
.,.,TRBV19,TRBJ2-2,CASSIGPPRGLNTGELFF,TGTGCCAGTAGTATAGGACCGCCAAGGGGCTTAAACACCGGGGAGCTGTTTTTT